This T cell receptor (beta chain) is from a study of identifying expanded T cells in peripheral blood. Germline V CDR1 and CDR2: SGHTA, FQGNSA. V was cut by 6 bases and J by 5 bases, with 8 bases left in between. The CDR3 runs 12 residues. Method: immunoSEQ multiplex PCR; TCRdb's copy keeps in-frame clones and lacks some. This table holds 100,000 or so clones, more than 85% found once. The source of this sequence is a person aged 18 to 75 in good health. The chain is built from TRBV7-2 and TRBJ2-1; unclear D gene. Sequenced material: blood. CDR3 sequence reads: CASSRQNNEQFF. CDR3 sequence (DNA): TGTGCCAGCAGTAGACAAAACAATGAGCAGTTCTTC.